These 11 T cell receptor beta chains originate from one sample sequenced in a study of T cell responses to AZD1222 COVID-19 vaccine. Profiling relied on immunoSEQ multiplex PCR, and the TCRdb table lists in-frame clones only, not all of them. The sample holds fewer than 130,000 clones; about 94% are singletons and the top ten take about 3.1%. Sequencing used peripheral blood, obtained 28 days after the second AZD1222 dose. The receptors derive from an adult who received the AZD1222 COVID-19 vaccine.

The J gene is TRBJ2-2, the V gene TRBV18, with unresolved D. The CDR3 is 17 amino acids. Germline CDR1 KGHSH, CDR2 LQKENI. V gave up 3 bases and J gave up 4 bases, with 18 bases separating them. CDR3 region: CASSPLRGGVGTGELFF. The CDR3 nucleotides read TGTGCCAGCTCACCCCTACGTGGCGGAGTGGGCACCGGGGAGCTGTTTTTT.

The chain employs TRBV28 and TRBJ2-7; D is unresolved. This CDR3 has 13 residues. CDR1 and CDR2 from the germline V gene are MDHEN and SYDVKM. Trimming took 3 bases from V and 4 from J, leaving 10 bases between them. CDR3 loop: CASSFPNVYEQYF. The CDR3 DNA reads TGTGCCAGCAGTTTCCCCAACGTGTACGAGCAGTACTTC.

CDR3 sequence reads: CASSQGGSGNTIYF. Here the CDR3 DNA reads TGTGCCAGCAGCCAAGGGGGGTCTGGAAACACCATATATTTT. The genes are TRBV3-1 (or the pseudogene TRBV3-2) and TRBJ1-3; possibly TRBD1 for D (5 bases). The CDR3 loop spans 14 amino acids. The ends were cut back, 1 base at V and 1 base at J, with 5 bases in the middle. Germline V gene lookup returns CDR1 LGHDT and CDR2 YNNKEL (reference sequence).

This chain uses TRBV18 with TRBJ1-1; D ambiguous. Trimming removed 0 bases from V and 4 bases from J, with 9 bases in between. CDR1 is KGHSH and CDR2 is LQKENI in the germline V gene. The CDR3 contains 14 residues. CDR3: CASSPPYSTTEAFF. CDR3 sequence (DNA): TGTGCCAGCTCACCACCGTACAGTACCACTGAAGCTTTCTTT.

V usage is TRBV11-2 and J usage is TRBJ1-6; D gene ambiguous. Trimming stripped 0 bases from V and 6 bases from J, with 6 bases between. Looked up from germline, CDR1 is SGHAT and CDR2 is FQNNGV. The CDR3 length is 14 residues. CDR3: CASSLEGGNSPLHF. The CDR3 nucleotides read TGTGCCAGCAGCTTAGAGGGTGGTAATTCACCCCTCCACTTT.

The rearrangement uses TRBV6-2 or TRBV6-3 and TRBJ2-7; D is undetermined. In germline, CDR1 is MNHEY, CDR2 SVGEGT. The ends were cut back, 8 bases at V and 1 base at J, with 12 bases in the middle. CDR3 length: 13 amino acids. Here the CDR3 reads CASCPGLSYEQYF. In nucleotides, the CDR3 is TGTGCCAGCTGCCCAGGCCTATCCTACGAGCAGTACTTC.

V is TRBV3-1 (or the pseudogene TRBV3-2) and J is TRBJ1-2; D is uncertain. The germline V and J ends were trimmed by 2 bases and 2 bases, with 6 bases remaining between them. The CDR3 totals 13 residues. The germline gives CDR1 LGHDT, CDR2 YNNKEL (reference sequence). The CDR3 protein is CASSQWGNYGYTF. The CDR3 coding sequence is TGTGCCAGCAGCCAATGGGGAAACTATGGCTACACCTTC.

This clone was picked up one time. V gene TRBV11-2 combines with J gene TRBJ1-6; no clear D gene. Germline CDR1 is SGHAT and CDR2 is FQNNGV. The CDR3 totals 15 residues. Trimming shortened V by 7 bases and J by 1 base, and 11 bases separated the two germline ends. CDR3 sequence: CASTPEISYNSPLHF. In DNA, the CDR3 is TGTGCCAGCACCCCGGAAATATCCTATAATTCACCCCTCCACTTT.

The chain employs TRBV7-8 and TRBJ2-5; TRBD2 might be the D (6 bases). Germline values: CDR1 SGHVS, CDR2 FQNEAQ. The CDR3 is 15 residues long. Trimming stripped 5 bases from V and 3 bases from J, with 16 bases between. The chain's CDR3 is CASSRDGRGKETQYF. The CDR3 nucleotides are TGTGCCAGCAGCAGAGACGGGCGGGGAAAAGAGACCCAGTACTTC.

The DNA for the CDR3 is TGCGCCAGCACGGAATCCGCGGATAACTATGGCTACACCTTC. Amino acid sequence: CASTESADNYGYTF. This chain uses TRBV10-2 with TRBJ1-2; D remains unclear. Looked up from germline, CDR1 is WSHSY and CDR2 is SAAADI. The CDR3 has 14 amino acids. V was pared by 7 bases and J by 1 base, with 13 bases between.

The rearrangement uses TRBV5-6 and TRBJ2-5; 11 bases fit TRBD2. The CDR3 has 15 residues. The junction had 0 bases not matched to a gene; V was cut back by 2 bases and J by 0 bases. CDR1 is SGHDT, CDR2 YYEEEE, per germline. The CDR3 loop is CASSLLAGDQETQYF. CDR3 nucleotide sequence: TGTGCCAGCAGCTTACTAGCGGGGGACCAAGAGACCCAGTACTTC.